The 15 T cell receptor beta chains given below trace back to one sample, sequenced in a study of OX40 agonist ivuxolimab in advanced cancers. TCRdb keeps only in-frame clones here, not all; method: immunoSEQ multiplex PCR. The top ten hold approximately 2.5% of the sample, which has tens of thousands of clones, around 80% seen once. The sample here was CD4+ or CD8+ T cells sorted from blood, taken in a trial of the OX40 agonist ivuxolimab. These TCRs come from an adult with an advanced solid tumor such as melanoma, head and neck, liver or kidney cancer.

The gene calls are TRBV27 and TRBJ2-3; no reliable D call. This CDR3 spans 13 amino acids. CDR1 and CDR2 (germline): MNHEY, SMNVEV (reference sequence). The V and J ends lost 6 bases and 2 bases respectively, with 9 bases between them. The CDR3: CASRSVSTDTQYF. The CDR3, as DNA: TGTGCCAGCAGATCGGTTTCCACAGATACGCAGTATTTT.

The rearrangement joins TRBV6-1 to TRBJ1-5; 7 nucleotides match TRBD1. In germline, CDR1 is MNHNS, CDR2 SASEGT. V lost 6 bases and J lost 7; bases outside the gene matches: 6. The CDR3 loop spans 13 amino acids. CDR3: CASSRQGVQPQHF. Written as DNA, the CDR3 is TGTGCCAGCAGCCGACAGGGAGTACAGCCCCAGCATTTT.

The chain combines TRBV19 with TRBJ2-2; TRBD1 matches at 7 bases. CDR1 LNHDA and CDR2 SQIVND come from the germline V gene (reference sequence). With V trimmed by 2 bases and J by 2 bases, 11 bases remained unmatched. The CDR3 sequence is 18 residues long. The CDR3 sequence is CASSIMLVTGANTGELFF. The CDR3, as DNA: TGTGCCAGTAGTATAATGTTGGTCACAGGGGCCAACACCGGGGAGCTGTTTTTT.

The V gene is TRBV19, the J gene TRBJ2-7; TRBD1 matches at 10 bases. The CDR3 contains 16 residues. CDR1 and CDR2 from the germline V gene are LNHDA and SQIVND (reference sequence). With V trimmed by 4 bases and J by 4 bases, 10 bases remained unmatched. The CDR3 DNA is TGTGCCAGTAGTAACCCCCCGGGACAGGGGTCTTACGAGCAGTACTTC. It translates to CASSNPPGQGSYEQYF.

This clone was seen a handful of times. This rearrangement joins TRBV15 to TRBJ2-5, with TRBD2 identical over 10 bases. CDR3 length equals 16 residues. Unmatched junction bases numbered 3, after V lost 0 bases and J lost 2 bases. The germline V gene has CDR1 LNHNV and CDR2 YYDKDF (reference sequence). The CDR3 DNA is TGTGCCACCAGCAGAGATCCAGCGGGGGGGCAAGAGACCCAGTACTTC. Its protein is CATSRDPAGGQETQYF.

The chain combines TRBV12-5 with TRBJ2-7, with 7 nucleotides matching TRBD1. J was trimmed by 5 bases and V by 0 bases; bases with no gene match: 1. Germline CDR1 LGHNT, CDR2 FRNRAP. The CDR3 is 13 residues long. The CDR3 region has the DNA TGTGCTAGTGGTTTGGTCCAGGGGGACGAGCAGTACTTC. Protein: CASGLVQGDEQYF.

In its sample, this clone was seen once. In DNA form, the CDR3 reads TGTGCCAGCACCTCACTAGCGGGCGTAGCCAAAAACATTCAGTACTTC. It specifies CASTSLAGVAKNIQYF. The gene calls are TRBV6-4 and TRBJ2-4; 9 bases are shared with TRBD2. Germline CDR1 MRHNA, CDR2 SNTAGT. The trim removed 7 bases at V and 0 bases at J, leaving 7 bases unmatched. The CDR3 spans 16 residues.

V is TRBV5-8 and J is TRBJ1-1; 7 nucleotides match TRBD1. CDR1 and CDR2 (germline): SGHTS, YDEGEE. J lost 1 base, V lost 3 bases, and 0 bases had no gene match. CDR3 length equals 13 residues. The CDR3 coding sequence is TGTGCCAGCAGCTGGGACAGGAACACTGAAGCTTTCTTT. Translated, it gives CASSWDRNTEAFF. The whole variable domain, remainder taken from reference TRBV5-8 and TRBJ1-1, is EAGVTQSPTHLIKTRGQQATLRCSPISGHTSVYWYQQALGLGLQFLLWYDEGEERNRGNFPPRFSGRQFPNYSSELNVNALELEDSALYLCASSWDRNTEAFFGQGTRLTVV.

The V gene is TRBV4-2, the J gene TRBJ1-2, with D unclear. The V end lost 4 bases, the J end lost 8 bases, and 14 bases lay between the germline ends. Germline values: CDR1 LGHNA, CDR2 YNFKEQ. The CDR3 totals 13 residues. The CDR3 loop reads CASSPDRTLGYTF. The CDR3 DNA follows: TGTGCCAGCAGCCCGGATAGGACCTTGGGCTACACCTTC.

The DNA of the CDR3 is TGTGCCAGCAGTTCGGGGGGGATCGCCGGGGAGCTGTTTTTT. The encoded protein is CASSSGGIAGELFF. The rearrangement joins TRBV28 to TRBJ2-2, with 8 bases lining up with TRBD2. The CDR3 consists of 14 residues. V shed 4 bases, J shed 6 bases, and the junction held 4 bases outside the gene matches. The V gene's germline CDR1 is MDHEN and CDR2 SYDVKM.

This rearrangement joins TRBV9 to TRBJ1-3, with 8 bases lining up with TRBD1. V was pared by 4 bases and J by 0 bases, with 3 bases of the junction left unmatched. This CDR3 region has 15 residues. Germline V CDR1 and CDR2: SGDLS, YYNGEE. CDR3 DNA: TGTGCCAGCAGCTCGGACAGGGCCTCTGGAAACACCATATATTTT. This encodes CASSSDRASGNTIYF.

The chain recombines TRBV7-8 with TRBJ2-1; D is perhaps TRBD1 (6 bases). The CDR3 sequence is 16 residues long. V was clipped by 1 base and J by 8 bases, with 18 bases between them. Germline V gene data show CDR1 as SGHVS and CDR2 as FQNEAQ. The DNA for the CDR3 is TGTGCCAGCAGCTTAGTAACCAGGGGCGGTGGGGATGAGCAGTTCTTC. Its translation is CASSLVTRGGGDEQFF.

This chain links TRBV6-1 with TRBJ2-3; perhaps TRBD1 as D (6 bases). Germline V lookup: CDR1 MNHNS, CDR2 SASEGT. This CDR3 has 14 residues. The ends were cut back, 6 bases at V and 0 bases at J, with 10 bases in the middle. The CDR3 sequence: CASSLDRSTDTQYF. For the CDR3, the DNA is TGTGCCAGCAGCCTGGACAGAAGCACAGATACGCAGTATTTT.

This clone has just a few counts. This sequence joins TRBV19 and TRBJ1-5, with a tentative D call TRBD1 (6 bases). Germline lookup yields CDR1 LNHDA and CDR2 SQIVND (reference sequence). Trimming took 10 bases from V and 1 from J, leaving 17 bases between them. The CDR3 covers 15 residues. The CDR3 DNA reads as TGTGCCACTTCGTATGGGGGCAGGAGCAATCAGCCCCAGCATTTT. Protein sequence: CATSYGGRSNQPQHF.

This sequence joins TRBV2 and TRBJ2-7; 15 positions match TRBD2. CDR1 and CDR2 from the germline V gene are SNHLY and FYNNEI. V trimming: 9 bases; J trimming: 1 base; junction bases outside the gene matches: 4. The CDR3 has 15 amino acids. The chain's CDR3 is CARGLAGGPSYEQYF. The CDR3 DNA reads TGTGCCAGAGGACTAGCGGGAGGGCCATCCTACGAGCAGTACTTC. The full variable domain, rest sourced from reference TRBV2 and TRBJ2-7, is EPEVTQTPSHQVTQMGQEVILRCVPISNHLYFYWYRQILGQKVEFLVSFYNNEISEKSEIFDDQFSVERPDGSNFTLKIRSTKLEDSAMYFCARGLAGGPSYEQYFGPGTRLTVT.